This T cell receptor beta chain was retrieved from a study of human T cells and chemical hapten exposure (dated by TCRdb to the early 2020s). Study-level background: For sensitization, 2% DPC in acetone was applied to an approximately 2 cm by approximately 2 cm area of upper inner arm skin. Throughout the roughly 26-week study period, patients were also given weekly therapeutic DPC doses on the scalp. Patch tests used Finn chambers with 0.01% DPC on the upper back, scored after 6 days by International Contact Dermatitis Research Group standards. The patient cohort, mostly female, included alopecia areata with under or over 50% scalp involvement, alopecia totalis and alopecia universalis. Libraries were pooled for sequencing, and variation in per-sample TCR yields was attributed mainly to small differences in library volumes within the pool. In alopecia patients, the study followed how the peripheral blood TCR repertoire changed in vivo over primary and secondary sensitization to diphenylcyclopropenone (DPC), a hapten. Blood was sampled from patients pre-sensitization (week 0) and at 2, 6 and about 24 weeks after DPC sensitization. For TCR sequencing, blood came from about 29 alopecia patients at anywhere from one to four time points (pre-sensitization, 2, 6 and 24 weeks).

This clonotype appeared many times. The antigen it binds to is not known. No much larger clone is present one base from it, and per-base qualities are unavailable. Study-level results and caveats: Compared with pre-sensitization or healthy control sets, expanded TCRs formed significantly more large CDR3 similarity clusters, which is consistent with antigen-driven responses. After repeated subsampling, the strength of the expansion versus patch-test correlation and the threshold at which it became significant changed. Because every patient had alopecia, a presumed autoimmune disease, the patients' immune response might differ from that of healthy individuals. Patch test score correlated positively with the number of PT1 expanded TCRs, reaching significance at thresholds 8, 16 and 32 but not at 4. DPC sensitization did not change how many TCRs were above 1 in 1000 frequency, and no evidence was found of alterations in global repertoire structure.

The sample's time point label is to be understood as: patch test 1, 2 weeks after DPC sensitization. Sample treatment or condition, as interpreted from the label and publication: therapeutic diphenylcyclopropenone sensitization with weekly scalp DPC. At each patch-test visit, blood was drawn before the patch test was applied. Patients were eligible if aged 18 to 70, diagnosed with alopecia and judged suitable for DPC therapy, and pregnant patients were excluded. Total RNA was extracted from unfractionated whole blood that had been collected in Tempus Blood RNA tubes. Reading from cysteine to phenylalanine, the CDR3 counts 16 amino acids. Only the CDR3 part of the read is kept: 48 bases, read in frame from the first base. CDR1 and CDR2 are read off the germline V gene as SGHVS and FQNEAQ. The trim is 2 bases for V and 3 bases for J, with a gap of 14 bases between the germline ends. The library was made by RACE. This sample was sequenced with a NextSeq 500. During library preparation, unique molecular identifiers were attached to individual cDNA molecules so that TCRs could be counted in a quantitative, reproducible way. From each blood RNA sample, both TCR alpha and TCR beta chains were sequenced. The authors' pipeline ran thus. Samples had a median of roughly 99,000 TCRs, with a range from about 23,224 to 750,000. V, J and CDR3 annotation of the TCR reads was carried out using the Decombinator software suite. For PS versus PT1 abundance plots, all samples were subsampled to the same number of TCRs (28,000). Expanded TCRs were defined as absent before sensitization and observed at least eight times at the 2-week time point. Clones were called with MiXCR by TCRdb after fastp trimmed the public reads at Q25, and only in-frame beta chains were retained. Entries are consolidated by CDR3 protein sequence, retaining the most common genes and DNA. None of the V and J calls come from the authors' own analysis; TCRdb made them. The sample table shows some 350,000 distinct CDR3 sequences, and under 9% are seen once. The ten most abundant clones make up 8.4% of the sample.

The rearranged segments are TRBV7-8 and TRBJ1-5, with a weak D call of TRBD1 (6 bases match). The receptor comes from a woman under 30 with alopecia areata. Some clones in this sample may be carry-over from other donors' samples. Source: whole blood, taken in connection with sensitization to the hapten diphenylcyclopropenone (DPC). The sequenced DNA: TGTGCCAGCAGCTTAAGAGGGGGTCTGAACAATCAGCCCCAGCATTTT. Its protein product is CASSLRGGLNNQPQHF.